What follows are 3 T cell receptor beta chains derived from one specimen sequenced in a study of blood T cell repertoires in COVID-19. Method: immunoSEQ multiplex PCR; TCRdb's copy keeps in-frame clones and lacks some. The top ten clones hold 4% to 6% of a sample with about 95,000 clones, approximately 80% of them seen once. The sequencing sample was made of peripheral blood. The receptors originated from an elderly man with COVID-19, enrolled during active disease.

The chain uses TRBV7-2 and TRBJ1-1; 8 positions match TRBD1. The CDR3 sequence is 12 residues long. Germline V CDR1 and CDR2: SGHTA, FQGNSA. V was pared by 5 bases and J by 8 bases, with 4 bases of the junction left unmatched. The CDR3 spells CASSQGAGEAFF. The CDR3 bases are TGTGCCAGCAGCCAGGGGGCGGGAGAAGCTTTCTTT. The full variable domain, its missing parts supplied by reference TRBV7-2 and TRBJ1-1, is GAGVSQSPSNKVTEKGKDVELRCDPISGHTALYWYRQSLGQGLEFLIYFQGNSAPDKSGLPSDRFSAERTGGSVSTLTIQRTQQEDSAVYLCASSQGAGEAFFGQGTRLTVV.

The V and J genes are TRBV18 and TRBJ1-6, with D possibly being TRBD1 (5 bases). Germline CDR1 KGHSH, CDR2 LQKENI. V dropped 8 bases and J dropped 8 bases, with 13 bases sitting between them. CDR3 length: 13 residues. The CDR3 region is CASLRVRDSPLHF. For the CDR3, the DNA is TGTGCCAGCCTCAGGGTGCGCGATTCACCCCTCCACTTT.

This chain links TRBV5-8 with TRBJ1-2; TRBD1 matches at 7 bases. V shed 0 bases and J 6 bases; nucleotides not matched to a gene: 17. The CDR3 sequence is 18 residues long. Germline CDR1 reads SGHTS; CDR2 reads YDEGEE. CDR3 DNA sequence: TGTGCCAGCAGCTTGGAGGAGCAGGGGGAACCTTTATTCGATGGCTACACCTTC. Its protein is CASSLEEQGEPLFDGYTF.